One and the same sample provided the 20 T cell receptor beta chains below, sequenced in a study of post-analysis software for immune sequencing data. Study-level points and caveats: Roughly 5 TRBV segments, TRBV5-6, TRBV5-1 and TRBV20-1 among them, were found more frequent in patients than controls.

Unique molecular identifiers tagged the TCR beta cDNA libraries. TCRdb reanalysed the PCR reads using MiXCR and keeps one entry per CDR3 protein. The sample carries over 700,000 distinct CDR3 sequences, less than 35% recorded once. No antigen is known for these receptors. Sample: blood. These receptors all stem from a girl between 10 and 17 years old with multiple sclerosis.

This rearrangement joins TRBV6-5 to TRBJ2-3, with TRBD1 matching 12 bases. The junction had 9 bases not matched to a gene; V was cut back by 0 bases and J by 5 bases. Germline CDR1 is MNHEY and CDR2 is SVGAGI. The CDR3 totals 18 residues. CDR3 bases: TGTGCCAGCAGTTACTCTTATGGGACAGGGGGCGGTGGAGATACGCAGTATTTT. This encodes CASSYSYGTGGGGDTQYF.

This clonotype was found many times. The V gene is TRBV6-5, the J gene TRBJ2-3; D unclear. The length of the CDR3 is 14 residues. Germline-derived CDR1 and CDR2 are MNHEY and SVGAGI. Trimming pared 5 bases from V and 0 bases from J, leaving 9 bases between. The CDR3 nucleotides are TGTGCCAGCAGTCCCTCACGGAGCACAGATACGCAGTATTTT. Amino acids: CASSPSRSTDTQYF.

In DNA, the CDR3 is TGTGCCACCAGTGTGGGGTCATCGAGTGAGCAGTTCTTC. It codes for CATSVGSSSEQFF. The V call is TRBV24-1, the J call TRBJ2-1, with D uncertain. Trimming removed 5 bases from V and 9 bases from J, with 13 bases in between. Germline V gene data show CDR1 as KGHDR and CDR2 as SFDVKD. The CDR3 is made up of 13 amino acids.

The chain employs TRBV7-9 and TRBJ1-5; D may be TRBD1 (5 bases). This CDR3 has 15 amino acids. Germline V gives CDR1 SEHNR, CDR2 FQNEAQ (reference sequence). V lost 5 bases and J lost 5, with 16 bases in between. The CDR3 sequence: CASSVSGTTDQPQHF. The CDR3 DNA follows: TGTGCCAGCAGCGTATCCGGGACGACGGATCAGCCCCAGCATTTT.

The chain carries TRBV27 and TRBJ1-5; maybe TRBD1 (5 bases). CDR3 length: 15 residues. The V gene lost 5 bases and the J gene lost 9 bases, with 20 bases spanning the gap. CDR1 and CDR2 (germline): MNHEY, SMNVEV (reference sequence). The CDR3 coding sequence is TGTGCCAGCAGTCCCGGACATGCCGTCGGGTCGCCCCAGCATTTT. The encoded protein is CASSPGHAVGSPQHF.

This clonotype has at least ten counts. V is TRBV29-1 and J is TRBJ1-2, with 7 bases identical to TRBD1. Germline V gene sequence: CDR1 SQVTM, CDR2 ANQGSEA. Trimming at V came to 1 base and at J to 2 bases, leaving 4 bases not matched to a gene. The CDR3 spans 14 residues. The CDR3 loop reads CSVEGQGRNYGYTF. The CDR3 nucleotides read TGCAGCGTTGAAGGACAGGGACGGAACTATGGCTACACCTTC.

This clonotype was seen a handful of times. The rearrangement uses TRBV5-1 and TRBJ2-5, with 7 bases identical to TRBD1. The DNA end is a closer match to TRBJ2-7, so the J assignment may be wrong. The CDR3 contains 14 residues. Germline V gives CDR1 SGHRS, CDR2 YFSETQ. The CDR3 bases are TGCGCCAGCAGCGCGGACAGGCCTTTGCACGAGCAGTACTTC. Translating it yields CASSADRPLHEQYF.

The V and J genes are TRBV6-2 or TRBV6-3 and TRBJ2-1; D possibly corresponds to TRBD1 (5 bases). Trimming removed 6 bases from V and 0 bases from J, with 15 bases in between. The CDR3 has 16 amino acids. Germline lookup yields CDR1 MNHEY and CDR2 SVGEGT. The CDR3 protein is CASSLYGASSYNEQFF. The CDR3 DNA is TGTGCCAGCAGCCTCTATGGGGCTAGCTCCTACAATGAGCAGTTCTTC.

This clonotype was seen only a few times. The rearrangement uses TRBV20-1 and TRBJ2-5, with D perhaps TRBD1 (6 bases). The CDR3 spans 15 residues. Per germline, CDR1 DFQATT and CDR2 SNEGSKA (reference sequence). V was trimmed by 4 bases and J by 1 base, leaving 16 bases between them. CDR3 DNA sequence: TGCAGTGCTAAAGCACCCAACAGGGCCCAAGAGACCCAGTACTTC. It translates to CSAKAPNRAQETQYF.

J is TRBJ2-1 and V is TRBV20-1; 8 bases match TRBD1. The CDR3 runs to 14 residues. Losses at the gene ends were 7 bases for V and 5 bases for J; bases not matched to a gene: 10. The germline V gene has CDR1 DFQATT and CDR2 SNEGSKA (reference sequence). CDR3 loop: CSDPQGAGNNEQFF. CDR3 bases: TGCAGTGATCCTCAGGGGGCGGGAAACAATGAGCAGTTCTTC.

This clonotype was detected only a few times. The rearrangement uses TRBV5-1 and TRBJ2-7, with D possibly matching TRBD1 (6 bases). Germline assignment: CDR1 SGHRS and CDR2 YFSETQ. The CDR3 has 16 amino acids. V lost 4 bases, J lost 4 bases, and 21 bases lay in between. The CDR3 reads CASSIGTQGLGYEQYF. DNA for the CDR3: TGCGCCAGCAGCATCGGGACGCAGGGGCTGGGTTACGAGCAGTACTTC.

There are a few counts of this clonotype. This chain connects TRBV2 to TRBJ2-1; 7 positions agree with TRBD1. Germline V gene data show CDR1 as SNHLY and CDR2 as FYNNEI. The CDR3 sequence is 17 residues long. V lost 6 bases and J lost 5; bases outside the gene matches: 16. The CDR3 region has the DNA TGTGCCAGCAGAAACAGGGGTCAACACACGAAGCACAATGAGCAGTTCTTC. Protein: CASRNRGQHTKHNEQFF. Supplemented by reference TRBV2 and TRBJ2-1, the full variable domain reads EPEVTQTPSHQVTQMGQEVILRCVPISNHLYFYWYRQILGQKVEFLVSFYNNEISEKSEIFDDQFSVERPDGSNFTLKIRSTKLEDSAMYFCASRNRGQHTKHNEQFFGPGTRLTVL.

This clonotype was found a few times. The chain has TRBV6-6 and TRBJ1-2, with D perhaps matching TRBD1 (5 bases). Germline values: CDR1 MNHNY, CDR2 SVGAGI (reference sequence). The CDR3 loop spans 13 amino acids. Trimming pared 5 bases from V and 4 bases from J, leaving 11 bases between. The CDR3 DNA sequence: TGTGCCAGCAGTCCGGGACTGACCTATGGCTACACCTTC. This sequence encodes CASSPGLTYGYTF.

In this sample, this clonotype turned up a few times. CDR3 nucleotides: TGCAGCGTTGTGTCGGGGACAGATACGCAGTATTTT. Encoded protein: CSVVSGTDTQYF. V usage is TRBV29-1 and J usage is TRBJ2-3; D perhaps matches TRBD2 (5 bases). V was clipped by 4 bases and J by 3 bases, with 8 bases between them. Germline values: CDR1 SQVTM, CDR2 ANQGSEA. CDR3 size: 12 residues.

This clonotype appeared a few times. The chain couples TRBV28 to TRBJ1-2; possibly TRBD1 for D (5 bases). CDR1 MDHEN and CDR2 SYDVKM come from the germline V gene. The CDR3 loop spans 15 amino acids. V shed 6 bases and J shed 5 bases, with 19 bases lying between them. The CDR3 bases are TGTGCCAGCAGCTCCTCCGAGGGGAGGTGGTATGGCTACACCTTC. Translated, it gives CASSSSEGRWYGYTF.

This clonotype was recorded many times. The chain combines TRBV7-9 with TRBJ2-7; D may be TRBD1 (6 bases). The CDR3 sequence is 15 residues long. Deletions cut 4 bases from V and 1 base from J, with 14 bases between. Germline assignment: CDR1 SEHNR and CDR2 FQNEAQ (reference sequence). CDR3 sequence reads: CASSSSRTVSYEQYF. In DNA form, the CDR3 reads TGTGCCAGCAGCTCCTCTCGGACAGTATCCTACGAGCAGTACTTC.

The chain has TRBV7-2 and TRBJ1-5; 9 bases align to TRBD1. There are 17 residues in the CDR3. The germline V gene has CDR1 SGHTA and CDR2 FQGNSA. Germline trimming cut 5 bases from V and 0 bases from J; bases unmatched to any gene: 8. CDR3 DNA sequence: TGTGCCAGCAGCCCAAGGACAGGGGTTATTAGCAATCAGCCCCAGCATTTT. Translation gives CASSPRTGVISNQPQHF.

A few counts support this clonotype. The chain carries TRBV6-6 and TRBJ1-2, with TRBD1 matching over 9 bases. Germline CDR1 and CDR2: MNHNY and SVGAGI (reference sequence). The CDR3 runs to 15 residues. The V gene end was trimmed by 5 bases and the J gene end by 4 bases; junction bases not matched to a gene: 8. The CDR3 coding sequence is TGTGCCAGCAGTCACCGGGACAGGGCTGTCTATGGCTACACCTTC. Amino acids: CASSHRDRAVYGYTF.

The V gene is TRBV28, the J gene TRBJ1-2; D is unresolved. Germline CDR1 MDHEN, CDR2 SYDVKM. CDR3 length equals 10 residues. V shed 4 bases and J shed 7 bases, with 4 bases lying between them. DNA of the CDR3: TGTGCCAGCAGTTCTTTTGGCTACACCTTC. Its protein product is CASSSFGYTF.

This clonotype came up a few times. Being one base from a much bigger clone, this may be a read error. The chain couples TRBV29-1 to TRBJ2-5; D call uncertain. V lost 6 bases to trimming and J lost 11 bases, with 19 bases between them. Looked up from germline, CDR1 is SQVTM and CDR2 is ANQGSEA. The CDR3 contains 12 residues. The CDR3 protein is CSVGSSRNEQYF. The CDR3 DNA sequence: TGCAGCGTGGGGTCTAGTCGAAATGAGCAGTACTTC.